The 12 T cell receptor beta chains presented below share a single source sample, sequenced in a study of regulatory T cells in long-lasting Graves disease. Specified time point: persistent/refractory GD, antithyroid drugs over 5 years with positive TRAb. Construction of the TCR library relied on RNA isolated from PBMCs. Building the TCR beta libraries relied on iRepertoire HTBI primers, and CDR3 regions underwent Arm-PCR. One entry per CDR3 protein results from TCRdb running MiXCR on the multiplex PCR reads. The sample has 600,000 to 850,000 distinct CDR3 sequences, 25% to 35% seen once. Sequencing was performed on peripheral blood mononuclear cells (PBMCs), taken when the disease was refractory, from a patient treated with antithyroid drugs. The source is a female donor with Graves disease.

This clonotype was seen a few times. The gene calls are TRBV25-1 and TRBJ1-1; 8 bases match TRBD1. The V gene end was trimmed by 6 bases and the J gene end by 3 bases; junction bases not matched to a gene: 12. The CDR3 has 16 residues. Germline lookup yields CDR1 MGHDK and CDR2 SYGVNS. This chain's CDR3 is CASRAPGGAWDTEAFF. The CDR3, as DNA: TGTGCCAGCAGGGCTCCAGGGGGCGCGTGGGACACTGAAGCTTTCTTT.

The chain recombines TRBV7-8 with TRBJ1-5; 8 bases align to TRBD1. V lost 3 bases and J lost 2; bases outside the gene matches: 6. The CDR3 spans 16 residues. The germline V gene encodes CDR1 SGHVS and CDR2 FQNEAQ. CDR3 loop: CASSFVTGGGNQPQHF. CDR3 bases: TGTGCCAGCAGCTTTGTTACAGGGGGAGGCAATCAGCCCCAGCATTTT.

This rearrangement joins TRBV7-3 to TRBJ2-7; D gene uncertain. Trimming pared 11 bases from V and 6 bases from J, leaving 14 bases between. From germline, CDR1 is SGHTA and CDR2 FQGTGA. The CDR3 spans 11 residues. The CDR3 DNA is TGTGCCGGATTCTACTCTCTCGAGCAGTACTTC. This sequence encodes CAGFYSLEQYF.

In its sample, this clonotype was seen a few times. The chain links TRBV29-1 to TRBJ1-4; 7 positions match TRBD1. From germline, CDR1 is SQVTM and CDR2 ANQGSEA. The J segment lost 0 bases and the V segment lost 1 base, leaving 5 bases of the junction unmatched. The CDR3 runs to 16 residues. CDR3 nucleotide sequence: TGCAGCGTTGAAGGGGCAGGGGGTTCAACTAATGAAAAACTGTTTTTT. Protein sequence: CSVEGAGGSTNEKLFF.

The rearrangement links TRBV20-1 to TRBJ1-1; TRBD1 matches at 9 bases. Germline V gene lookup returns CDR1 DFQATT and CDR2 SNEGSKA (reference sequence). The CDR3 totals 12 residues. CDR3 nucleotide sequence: TGCAGCGTTAGGGACAGGGACACTGAAGCTTTCTTT. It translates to CSVRDRDTEAFF.

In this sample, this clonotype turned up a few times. CDR3: CASSRSGGQTQYF. The DNA for the CDR3 is TGTGCCAGCAGTCGGAGCGGGGGGCAGACCCAGTACTTC. The V and J genes are TRBV6-1 and TRBJ2-5, with 9 bases identical to TRBD2. V lost 5 bases and J lost 6; bases outside the gene matches: 4. The CDR3 runs to 13 residues. The germline V gene encodes CDR1 MNHNS and CDR2 SASEGT.

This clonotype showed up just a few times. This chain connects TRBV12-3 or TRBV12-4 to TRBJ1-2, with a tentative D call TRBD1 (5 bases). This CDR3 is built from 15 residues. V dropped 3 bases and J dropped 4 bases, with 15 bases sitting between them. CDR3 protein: CASSLSGARGYGYTF. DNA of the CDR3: TGTGCCAGCAGTTTGTCCGGGGCGCGGGGCTATGGCTACACCTTC.

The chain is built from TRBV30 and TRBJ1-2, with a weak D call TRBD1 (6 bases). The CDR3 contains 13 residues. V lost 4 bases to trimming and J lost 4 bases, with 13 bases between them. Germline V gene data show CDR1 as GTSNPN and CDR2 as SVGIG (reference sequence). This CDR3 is CAWTGESSYGYTF. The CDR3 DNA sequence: TGTGCCTGGACAGGGGAAAGTTCCTATGGCTACACCTTC.

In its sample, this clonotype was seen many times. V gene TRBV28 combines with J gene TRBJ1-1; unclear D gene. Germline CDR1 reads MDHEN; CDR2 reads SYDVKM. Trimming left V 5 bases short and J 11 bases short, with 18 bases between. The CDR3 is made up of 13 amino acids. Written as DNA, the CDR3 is TGTGCCAGCAGTACTAGGACCCAAACGGAGGCTTTCTTT. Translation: CASSTRTQTEAFF.

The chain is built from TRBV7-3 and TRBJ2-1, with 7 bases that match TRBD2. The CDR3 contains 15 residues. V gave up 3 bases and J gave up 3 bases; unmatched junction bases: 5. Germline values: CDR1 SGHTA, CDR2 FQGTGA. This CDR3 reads CASSFDSGLYNEQFF. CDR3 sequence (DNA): TGTGCCAGCAGCTTCGATAGCGGGCTCTACAATGAGCAGTTCTTC.

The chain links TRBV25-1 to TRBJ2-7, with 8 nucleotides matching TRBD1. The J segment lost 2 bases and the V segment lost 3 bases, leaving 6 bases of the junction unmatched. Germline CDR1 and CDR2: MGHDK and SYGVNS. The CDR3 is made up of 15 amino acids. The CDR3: CASSDGTGLPYEQYF. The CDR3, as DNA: TGTGCCAGCAGTGACGGGACAGGACTCCCCTACGAGCAGTACTTC.

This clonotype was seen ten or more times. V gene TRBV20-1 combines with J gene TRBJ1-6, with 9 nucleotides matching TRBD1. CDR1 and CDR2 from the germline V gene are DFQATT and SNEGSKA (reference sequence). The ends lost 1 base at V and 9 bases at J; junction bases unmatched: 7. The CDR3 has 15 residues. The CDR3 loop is CSARVGGTGSSPLHF. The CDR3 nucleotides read TGCAGTGCTAGAGTTGGGGGGACAGGGAGTTCACCCCTCCACTTT.